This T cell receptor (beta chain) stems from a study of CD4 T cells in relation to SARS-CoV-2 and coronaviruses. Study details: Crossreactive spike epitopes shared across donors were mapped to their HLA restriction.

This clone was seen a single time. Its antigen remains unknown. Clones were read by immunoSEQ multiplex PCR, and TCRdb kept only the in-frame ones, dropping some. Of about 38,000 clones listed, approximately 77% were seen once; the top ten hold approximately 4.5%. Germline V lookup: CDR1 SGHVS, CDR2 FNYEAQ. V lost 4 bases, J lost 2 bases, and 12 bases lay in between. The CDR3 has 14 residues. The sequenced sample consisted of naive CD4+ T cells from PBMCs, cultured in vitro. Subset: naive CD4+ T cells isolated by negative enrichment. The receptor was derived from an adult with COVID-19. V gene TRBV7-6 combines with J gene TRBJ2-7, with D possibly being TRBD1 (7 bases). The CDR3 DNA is TGTGCCAGCAGCTCGCGGGACAGCACCTACGAGCAGTACTTC. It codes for CASSSRDSTYEQYF.